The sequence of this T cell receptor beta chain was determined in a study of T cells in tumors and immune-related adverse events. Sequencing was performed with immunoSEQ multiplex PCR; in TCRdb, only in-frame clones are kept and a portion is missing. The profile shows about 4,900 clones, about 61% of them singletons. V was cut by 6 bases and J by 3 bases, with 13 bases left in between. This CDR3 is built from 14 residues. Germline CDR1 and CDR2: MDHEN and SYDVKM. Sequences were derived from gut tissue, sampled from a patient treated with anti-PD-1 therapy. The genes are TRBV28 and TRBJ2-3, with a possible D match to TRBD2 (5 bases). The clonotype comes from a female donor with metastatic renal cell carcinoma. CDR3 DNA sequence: TGTGCCAGCAGCCTGACTCAGCGGACAGATACGCAGTATTTT. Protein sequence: CASSLTQRTDTQYF.